These 28 T cell receptor beta chains came from one sample sequenced in a study of T-cell reconstitution after alpha-beta-depleted transplantation in children. Library preparation (for TCRbeta) was performed with unique molecular identifiers. TCRdb recomputed calls from the PCR reads with MiXCR, one row per CDR3 protein. The sample carries hundreds of thousands of distinct CDR3 sequences, roughly 8.2% recorded once. The sequences come from PBMCs, mostly from graft donor cells, collected 180 days after TCRalphabeta/CD19-depleted stem cell transplant. The receptors derive from a male patient under 18 who had a stem cell transplant for acute lymphoblastic leukemia, so the T cells may come from the graft donor.

The table lists this clonotype with many counts. This chain uses TRBV28 with TRBJ2-3; the match to TRBD2 covers 14 bases. The germline V gene has CDR1 MDHEN and CDR2 SYDVKM. CDR3 size: 16 residues. J was trimmed by 4 bases and V by 5 bases; bases with no gene match: 5. CDR3 DNA: TGTGCCAGCAGTAGGGGGACTAGCGGGAGCCCAGATACGCAGTATTTT. Translating it yields CASSRGTSGSPDTQYF.

This clonotype was counted at least ten times. The chain has TRBV5-1 and TRBJ2-5; D may be TRBD1 (6 bases). The CDR3 runs to 15 residues. Germline-derived CDR1 and CDR2 are SGHRS and YFSETQ. V lost 1 base to trimming and J lost 2 bases, with 12 bases between them. The CDR3 coding sequence is TGCGCCAGCAGCTTGTCTCCGGGACAACAAGAGACCCAGTACTTC. This sequence encodes CASSLSPGQQETQYF.

The rearrangement joins TRBV18 to TRBJ2-3; TRBD2 might be the D (6 bases). The V end was cut by 5 bases, the J end by 2 bases, with 17 bases between. The CDR3 is 16 residues long. Looked up from germline, CDR1 is KGHSH and CDR2 is LQKENI. The CDR3 sequence: CASSTKRGLPTDTQYF. CDR3 DNA sequence: TGTGCCAGCTCAACAAAAAGGGGACTTCCCACAGATACGCAGTATTTT.

This clonotype was found many times. The chain's CDR3 is CASSPPNADTQYF. The DNA of the CDR3 is TGTGCCAGCTCACCACCGAACGCAGATACGCAGTATTTT. The chain carries TRBV18 and TRBJ2-3; no clear D gene. In germline, CDR1 is KGHSH, CDR2 LQKENI. V was cut by 0 bases and J by 4 bases, with 5 bases left in between. This CDR3 has 13 amino acids.

This clonotype was detected many times. The chain joins TRBV7-8 to TRBJ2-2, with D tentatively TRBD1 or TRBD2 (5 bases each). Germline V gene sequence: CDR1 SGHVS, CDR2 FQNEAQ. Trimming stripped 7 bases from V and 4 bases from J, with 13 bases between. CDR3 length equals 14 residues. In DNA, the CDR3 is TGTGCCAGCATTGGCAGGGAGACCACCGGGGAGCTGTTTTTT. The encoded protein is CASIGRETTGELFF.

There are many counts of this clonotype. V gene TRBV5-6 combines with J gene TRBJ2-2; 15 positions agree with TRBD2. The CDR3 length is 15 residues. Germline-derived CDR1 and CDR2 are SGHDT and YYEEEE. V lost 4 bases, J lost 11 bases, and 6 bases stayed unmatched. This CDR3 reads CASSGLAGGPRELFF. As DNA, the CDR3 is TGTGCCAGCAGCGGACTAGCGGGAGGGCCGAGAGAGCTGTTTTTT.

This clonotype was recorded at least ten times. Written as DNA, the CDR3 is TGTGCCAGCAGCCAGACTAGTATCGAACAAGAGACCCAGTACTTC. Translated, it gives CASSQTSIEQETQYF. The chain joins TRBV2 to TRBJ2-5, with D perhaps TRBD2 (6 bases). CDR1 SNHLY and CDR2 FYNNEI come from the germline V gene. This CDR3 has 15 residues. V was trimmed by 6 bases and J by 2 bases, leaving 16 bases between them.

Many counts were recorded for this clonotype. This chain links TRBV18 with TRBJ2-3; TRBD1 might be the D (5 bases). Trimming took off 0 bases at V and 6 bases at J, with 10 bases between the two ends. Germline CDR1 and CDR2: KGHSH and LQKENI. The CDR3 extends over 14 amino acids. As DNA, the CDR3 is TGTGCCAGCTCACCACCCAGGGTCGGGGATACGCAGTATTTT. Residues: CASSPPRVGDTQYF.

This clonotype has at least ten counts. The rearrangement uses TRBV20-1 and TRBJ2-7; TRBD1 matches at 9 bases. The length of the CDR3 is 14 residues. The V gene end was trimmed by 2 bases and the J gene end by 6 bases; junction bases not matched to a gene: 8. From germline, CDR1 is DFQATT and CDR2 SNEGSKA (reference sequence). CDR3 nucleotide sequence: TGCAGTGCTAGAATCCCCGGGACAGGGAGCGAGCAGTACTTC. Protein sequence: CSARIPGTGSEQYF.

This clonotype has at least ten counts. The CDR3 DNA reads TGTGCCAGCAGTTTATGGGACTTCGATGCACCCCTCCACTTT. This codes for CASSLWDFDAPLHF. The gene calls are TRBV27 and TRBJ1-6; a weak D match, TRBD1 (5 bases). CDR1 is MNHEY and CDR2 is SMNVEV in the germline V gene (reference sequence). V was shortened by 1 base and J by 11 bases, with 12 bases between the two germline ends. The CDR3 extends over 14 amino acids.

About this clonotype: A much larger clonotype is one base distant, so this may be a read error. The V gene is TRBV5-1, the J gene TRBJ2-7; 7 bases align to TRBD1. The J segment lost 1 base and the V segment lost 0 bases, leaving 4 bases of the junction unmatched. This CDR3 region has 15 residues. Germline CDR1 and CDR2: SGHRS and YFSETQ. This CDR3 reads CASSLAGQSSYEQYF. For the CDR3, the DNA is TGCGCCAGCAGCTTGGCGGGACAGAGTTCCTACGAGCAGTACTTC.

This clonotype occurred many times. The rearrangement links TRBV28 to TRBJ2-7; tentative D call: TRBD1 (6 bases). This CDR3 is 14 amino acids long. Trimming stripped 6 bases from V and 1 base from J, with 13 bases between. Germline V gives CDR1 MDHEN, CDR2 SYDVKM. This CDR3 reads CASRRQVISYEQYF. Here the CDR3 DNA reads TGTGCCAGCAGACGACAGGTAATATCCTACGAGCAGTACTTC.

This clonotype was recorded many times. This chain joins TRBV6-2 or TRBV6-3 and TRBJ2-1; no clear D. V shed 7 bases and J shed 7 bases, with 11 bases lying between them. This CDR3 spans 12 amino acids. Germline CDR1 and CDR2: MNHEY and SVGEGT. The CDR3 loop reads CASTNGRNEQFF. The CDR3 DNA is TGTGCCAGCACCAACGGACGGAATGAGCAGTTCTTC.

This clonotype was found many times. The gene calls are TRBV20-1 and TRBJ1-1, with D perhaps matching TRBD1 (6 bases). Germline V gives CDR1 DFQATT, CDR2 SNEGSKA (reference sequence). The CDR3 is 14 residues long. With 3 bases removed from V and 2 bases from J, the gap between germline ends came to 13 bases. The DNA of the CDR3 is TGCAGTGCTAGGGGGGGGGCCTTTAACACTGAAGCTTTCTTT. Translated: CSARGGAFNTEAFF.

The rearrangement joins TRBV4-2 to TRBJ2-1; TRBD2 agrees at 13 bases. The CDR3 has 17 residues. The junction had 6 bases not matched to a gene; V was cut back by 1 base and J by 6 bases. Looked up from germline, CDR1 is LGHNA and CDR2 is YNFKEQ. The CDR3 loop reads CASSQVSTSGGANEQFF. CDR3 bases: TGTGCCAGCAGCCAAGTTTCCACTAGCGGGGGGGCCAATGAGCAGTTCTTC.

This clonotype has at least ten counts. The V gene is TRBV7-2, the J gene TRBJ2-5; a weak D match, TRBD2 (7 bases). Trimming left V 5 bases short and J 4 bases short, with 17 bases between. Germline CDR1 reads SGHTA; CDR2 reads FQGNSA. The CDR3 is made up of 15 amino acids. CDR3 coding DNA: TGTGCCAGCAGCAGCAGGGGAGGGGGGATAGAGACCCAGTACTTC. Translated, it gives CASSSRGGGIETQYF.

The J gene is TRBJ1-5, the V gene TRBV18; D might be TRBD1 (5 bases). In germline, CDR1 is KGHSH, CDR2 LQKENI. V shed 0 bases and J shed 2 bases, with 11 bases lying between them. This CDR3 spans 16 amino acids. CDR3 bases: TGTGCCAGCTCACCACCGAAGGGACCGGGCAATCAGCCCCAGCATTTT. This encodes CASSPPKGPGNQPQHF.

The sample holds many counts of this clonotype. V gene TRBV24-1 combines with J gene TRBJ2-2; D is tentatively TRBD1 or TRBD2 (5 bases each). Germline loops: CDR1 KGHDR, CDR2 SFDVKD. This CDR3 has 15 amino acids. Trimming cost V 5 bases and J 4 bases, with 13 bases left between them. CDR3 bases: TGTGCCACCAGTGGCCGGGGCTTATCCACCGGGGAGCTGTTTTTT. It codes for CATSGRGLSTGELFF.

The chain joins TRBV10-2 to TRBJ2-3; D tentatively reads TRBD1 or TRBD2 (5 bases each). Germline V gives CDR1 WSHSY, CDR2 SAAADI. There are 15 residues in the CDR3. Trimming pared 2 bases from V and 4 bases from J, leaving 13 bases between. CDR3 loop: CASSELWGMSDTQYF. The CDR3 DNA reads as TGCGCCAGCAGTGAGCTTTGGGGGATGTCAGATACGCAGTATTTT.

This clonotype was seen many times. The V call is TRBV10-3, the J call TRBJ1-1, with D unclear. CDR3 length equals 13 residues. Trimming took off 4 bases at V and 6 bases at J, with 12 bases between the two ends. Per the germline V gene, CDR1 is ENHRY and CDR2 is SYGVKD. The CDR3 DNA follows: TGTGCCATCAGTGGTAAAGGGATGTCTGAAGCTTTCTTT. It encodes CAISGKGMSEAFF.

This clonotype appeared many times. The V and J genes are TRBV28 and TRBJ1-1; D is perhaps TRBD1 (5 bases). V shed 0 bases and J shed 0 bases, with 17 bases lying between them. Germline assignment: CDR1 MDHEN and CDR2 SYDVKM. The CDR3 consists of 18 residues. The CDR3 spells CASSLWETGFLMNTEAFF. As DNA, the CDR3 is TGTGCCAGCAGTTTATGGGAAACAGGTTTCTTAATGAACACTGAAGCTTTCTTT.

This clonotype appeared many times. The V call is TRBV5-1, the J call TRBJ2-5; TRBD2 matches 13 bases. Per the germline V gene, CDR1 is SGHRS and CDR2 is YFSETQ. The J segment lost 5 bases and the V segment lost 2 bases, leaving 3 bases of the junction unmatched. The CDR3 has 15 amino acids. CDR3 amino acids: CASSFGLAGAETQYF. The CDR3 DNA reads TGCGCCAGCAGCTTTGGACTAGCGGGGGCTGAGACCCAGTACTTC.

This clonotype was detected ten times or more. V and J are TRBV20-1 and TRBJ2-7; D is tentatively TRBD1 or TRBD2 (5 bases each). Germline lookup yields CDR1 DFQATT and CDR2 SNEGSKA (reference sequence). The V and J ends lost 0 bases and 6 bases respectively, with 18 bases between them. The CDR3 is 15 residues long. Here the CDR3 DNA reads TGCAGTGCTAGAGACCCCGGGACCCCTAGTAGCGAGCAGTACTTC. This sequence encodes CSARDPGTPSSEQYF.

Comment on this clonotype: A much bigger clone sits one base away, suggesting this may be a read error. This sequence joins TRBV5-1 and TRBJ2-5; D is perhaps TRBD1 (7 bases). Trimming removed 3 bases from V and 7 bases from J, with 16 bases in between. The CDR3 spans 14 residues. Germline V gene sequence: CDR1 SGHRS, CDR2 YFSETQ. The CDR3 here is CASSSQGGLWTQYF. The CDR3 DNA sequence: TGCGCCAGCAGCTCTCAGGGGGGATTGTGGACCCAGTACTTC. Together with reference TRBV5-1 and TRBJ2-5, the CDR3 gives the full variable domain: KAGVTQTPRYLIKTRGQQVTLSCSPISGHRSVSWYQQTPGQGLQFLFEYFSETQRNKGNFPGRFSGRQFSNSRSEMNVSTLELGDSALYLCASSSQGGLWTQYFGPGTRLLVL.

This clonotype showed up many times. The chain employs TRBV20-1 and TRBJ2-3; D is ambiguous. V gave up 0 bases and J gave up 5 bases, with 6 bases separating them. CDR3 size: 12 residues. Per the germline V gene, CDR1 is DFQATT and CDR2 is SNEGSKA (reference sequence). The CDR3 loop reads CSARERRDTQYF. The CDR3 nucleotides read TGCAGTGCTAGAGAAAGAAGAGATACGCAGTATTTT.

On this clonotype itself: This could be a read error, since a much larger clone is one nucleotide away. The V call is TRBV4-1, the J call TRBJ2-7, with 7 bases identical to TRBD1. Per germline, CDR1 MGHRA and CDR2 YSYEKL. The CDR3 loop spans 14 amino acids. Here the CDR3 reads CASGQGTDTYEQYF. The CDR3 DNA sequence: TGCGCCAGCGGCCAAGGGACAGATACCTACGAGCAGTACTTC.

This clonotype was seen only a few times. The chain carries TRBV5-1 and TRBJ2-4, with 7 positions matching TRBD1. Germline values: CDR1 SGHRS, CDR2 YFSETQ. Germline trimming cut 2 bases from V and 1 base from J; bases unmatched to any gene: 6. This CDR3 is 16 amino acids long. CDR3 DNA: TGCGCCAGCAGCTTAGACAGGGAAAGGGCCAAAAACATTCAGTACTTC. Translating gives CASSLDRERAKNIQYF.

This clonotype has ten or more counts. This rearrangement joins TRBV20-1 to TRBJ1-2; perhaps TRBD1 as D (5 bases). CDR3 size: 14 residues. V dropped 0 bases and J dropped 7 bases, with 15 bases sitting between them. Germline values: CDR1 DFQATT, CDR2 SNEGSKA (reference sequence). For the CDR3, the DNA is TGCAGTGCTAGAGAAGGGGCGGGTGTGGGTGGCTACACCTTC. It is translated as CSAREGAGVGGYTF.